Listed here are 10 T cell receptor beta chains from one sample, sequenced in a study of response to subunit inactivated influenza vaccine. TCRdb passed the RT-PCR reads through MiXCR, listing each CDR3 protein once. The sample has under 200,000 distinct CDR3 sequences; roughly a tenth are singletons. The sequenced sample was non-naive T cells sorted from PBMCs, obtained roughly 45 days after vaccination. These receptors were taken from a man aged 45-65 years who received an inactivated influenza vaccine.

At least ten counts were recorded for this clonotype. This sequence joins TRBV5-1 and TRBJ2-1; 10 nucleotides align to TRBD2. V dropped 4 bases and J dropped 0; count of bases not matched to a gene: 7. The germline CDR1 and CDR2 sequences are SGHRS and YFSETQ. The CDR3 runs to 17 residues. CDR3 region: CASSPTSGPDSYNEQFF. For the CDR3, the DNA is TGCGCCAGCAGCCCGACTAGCGGGCCCGACTCCTACAATGAGCAGTTCTTC. The full variable domain, its missing parts supplied by reference TRBV5-1 and TRBJ2-1, is KAGVTQTPRYLIKTRGQQVTLSCSPISGHRSVSWYQQTPGQGLQFLFEYFSETQRNKGNFPGRFSGRQFSNSRSEMNVSTLELGDSALYLCASSPTSGPDSYNEQFFGPGTRLTVL.

This chain joins TRBV30 and TRBJ2-3; 11 bases match TRBD1. After removal of 5 bases from V and 3 bases from J, the junction contained 1 base not matched to a gene. CDR1 is GTSNPN and CDR2 is SVGIG in the germline V gene (reference sequence). The CDR3 covers 13 residues. CDR3: CAWGTGGTDTQYF. In nucleotides, the CDR3 is TGTGCCTGGGGGACAGGGGGTACAGATACGCAGTATTTT.

The rearrangement uses TRBV24-1 and TRBJ2-1; a weak D match, TRBD1 (6 bases). Per the germline V gene, CDR1 is KGHDR and CDR2 is SFDVKD. The V end was cut by 5 bases, the J end by 6 bases, with 16 bases between. This CDR3 comprises 15 residues. CDR3 DNA sequence: TGTGCCACCAGTGGCCGGGACAACCCATCCAATGAGCAGTTCTTC. Its protein product is CATSGRDNPSNEQFF.

This clonotype was detected ten times or more. The genes are TRBV24-1 and TRBJ2-5, with 7 bases lining up with TRBD1. CDR3 size: 14 residues. In germline, CDR1 is KGHDR, CDR2 SFDVKD. Trimming at V came to 4 bases and at J to 2 bases, leaving 3 bases not matched to a gene. CDR3 residues: CATSEGTAQETQYF. The CDR3 DNA sequence: TGTGCCACCAGTGAAGGGACAGCACAAGAGACCCAGTACTTC.

The table lists this clonotype with a few counts. V usage is TRBV25-1 and J usage is TRBJ2-1; D may be TRBD2 (7 bases). Germline V gene lookup returns CDR1 MGHDK and CDR2 SYGVNS. The CDR3 has 14 amino acids. The V gene lost 6 bases and the J gene lost 2 bases, with 11 bases spanning the gap. For the CDR3, the DNA is TGTGCCAGCAGAACCGGGGGGCCCTACAATGAGCAGTTCTTC. This gives the protein CASRTGGPYNEQFF.

This clonotype was counted between two and nine times. As DNA, the CDR3 is TGTGCCAGCAGAGAACGGGGTTTAAGCAATCAGCCCCAGCATTTT. This translates into CASRERGLSNQPQHF. The chain couples TRBV6-2 or TRBV6-3 to TRBJ1-5; D is ambiguous. Germline V gene sequence: CDR1 MNHEY, CDR2 SVGEGT. V was trimmed by 6 bases and J by 1 base, leaving 13 bases between them. This CDR3 is built from 15 residues.

This rearrangement joins TRBV10-3 to TRBJ2-1, with 12 bases fitting TRBD2. The junction had 7 bases not matched to a gene; V was cut back by 0 bases and J by 10 bases. Germline loops: CDR1 ENHRY, CDR2 SYGVKD. This CDR3 is built from 16 residues. CDR3 sequence reads: CAISESTTSGGSEQFF. CDR3 nucleotides: TGTGCCATCAGTGAGTCGACGACTAGCGGGGGTAGCGAGCAGTTCTTC.

The V call is TRBV7-9, the J call TRBJ2-1; 7 bases map to TRBD2. The CDR3 runs 11 residues. The ends lost 5 bases at V and 15 bases at J; junction bases unmatched: 7. Germline V gene lookup returns CDR1 SEHNR and CDR2 FQNEAQ (reference sequence). The CDR3 bases are TGTGCCAGCAGCCAAACTAGCGAGGCGTTCTTC. Its translation is CASSQTSEAFF.

This clonotype was found many times. The J gene is TRBJ1-2, the V gene TRBV20-1; the D is unclear. Germline loops: CDR1 DFQATT, CDR2 SNEGSKA (reference sequence). The CDR3 loop spans 15 amino acids. The V end lost 4 bases, the J end lost 4 bases, and 19 bases lay between the germline ends. The CDR3 region has the DNA TGCAGTGCTAAAGCGTTGAGTCGGACGGCCTATGGCTACACCTTC. This gives the protein CSAKALSRTAYGYTF.

The chain joins TRBV20-1 to TRBJ2-7; 7 bases are a match to TRBD2. The CDR3 consists of 17 residues. CDR1 DFQATT and CDR2 SNEGSKA come from the germline V gene (reference sequence). V gave up 0 bases and J gave up 3 bases; unmatched junction bases: 14. The CDR3 DNA follows: TGCAGTGCTAGAGATCCCCTTAAGCGGGGCCCCAGCTACGAGCAGTACTTC. It is translated as CSARDPLKRGPSYEQYF.